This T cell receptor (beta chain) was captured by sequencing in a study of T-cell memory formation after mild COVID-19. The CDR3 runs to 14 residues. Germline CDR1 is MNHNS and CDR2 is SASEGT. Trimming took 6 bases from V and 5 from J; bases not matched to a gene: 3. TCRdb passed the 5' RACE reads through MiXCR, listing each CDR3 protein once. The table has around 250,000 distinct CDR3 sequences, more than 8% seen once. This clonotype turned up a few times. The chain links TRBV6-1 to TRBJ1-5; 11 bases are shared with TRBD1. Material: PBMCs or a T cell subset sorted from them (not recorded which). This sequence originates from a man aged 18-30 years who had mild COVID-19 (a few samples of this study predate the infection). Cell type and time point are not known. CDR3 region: CASRRDRGDQPQHF. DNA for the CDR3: TGTGCCAGCAGACGGGACAGGGGGGATCAGCCCCAGCATTTT.